This is a list of T cell receptor beta chains from one sample in a study of Graves' ophthalmopathy and Graves' hyperthyroidism. MiXCR, applied by TCRdb to the multiplex PCR reads, yields one record per CDR3 protein. Of hundreds of thousands of distinct CDR3 sequences in the sample, roughly 20% are singletons; the top ten hold roughly 3.2%. The source material was peripheral blood. The receptors come from a woman under 30 with stable Graves' hyperthyroidism. CDR3s include the opening cysteine and the closing phenylalanine or tryptophan. A D gene is named only where the DNA matches it firmly. Clone size, where shown, is once, few, many, or a class for clones that have expanded.

v_call	d_call	j_call	clone_size	cdr3_nt	cdr3_aa
TRBV29-1	-	TRBJ1-1	many	TGCAGCGGTAGAGTCGGGTTGAACACTGAAGCTTTCTTT	CSGRVGLNTEAFF
TRBV11-1	TRBD1	TRBJ2-7	many	TGTGCCAGCAGCTTACCTCAGGGGGATGCTTCCTACGAGCAGTACTTC	CASSLPQGDASYEQYF
TRBV28	TRBD1	TRBJ2-7	many	TGTGCCAGCAGTTTACCGGGACAGGGTCAGTACGAGCAGTACTTC	CASSLPGQGQYEQYF
TRBV4-1	TRBD2	TRBJ2-2	many	TGTGCCAGTACTCGGACTAGCGGGACCAACACCGGGGAGCTGTTTTTT	CASTRTSGTNTGELFF
TRBV20-1	-	TRBJ2-4	many	TGCAGTGCTAGAGATCTCCGGGGACGGGGCAAAAACATTCAGTACTTC	CSARDLRGRGKNIQYF
TRBV5-1	-	TRBJ2-5	few	TGCGCCAGCATGGGGCCTCTGGAGACCCAGTACTTC	CASMGPLETQYF
TRBV20-1	-	TRBJ1-6	many	TGCAGTGCTAGACCCTCCCCGCGGCAGGATAATTCACCCCTCCACTTT	CSARPSPRQDNSPLHF
TRBV12-3/TRBV12-4	-	TRBJ2-2	-	TGTGCCACCGGTCCGGTGGGCGGGGAGCTGTTTTTT	CATGPVGGELFF
TRBV7-3	TRBD2	TRBJ2-1	-	TGTGCCAGCAGCCGCACTAGCGCTGACAATGAGCAGTTCTTC	CASSRTSADNEQFF
TRBV7-8	TRBD2	TRBJ2-5	-	TGTGCCAGCAGCTTTCGGCTAGCGGGAATGTCGGAGACCCAGTACTTC	CASSFRLAGMSETQYF
TRBV11-2	TRBD1	TRBJ2-7	-	TGTGCCAGCAGCCCTAGGCCACTCGGAGACAGGGGACACGAGCAGTACTTC	CASSPRPLGDRGHEQYF
TRBV9	TRBD2	TRBJ2-6	many	TGTGCCAGCAGCGTAGCTACAGCGGGACTAGCGGGAGAAGGGGCCAACGTCCTGACTTTC	CASSVATAGLAGEGANVLTF
TRBV30	-	TRBJ1-1	-	TGTGCCTGGACTTTCTTCGGGGGGGGTGAAGCTTTCTTT	CAWTFFGGGEAFF
TRBV6-1	-	TRBJ1-3	many	TGTGCCAGCGGGACATTCTCTGGAAACACCATATATTTT	CASGTFSGNTIYF
TRBV29-1	-	TRBJ1-1	many	TGCAGCGTCGAGGGGGGGCGCATGGCTGAAGCTTTCTTT	CSVEGGRMAEAFF
TRBV7-2	-	TRBJ2-7	many	TGTGCCAGCAGCTTAGTGGTAGACTACGAGCAGTACTTC	CASSLVVDYEQYF
TRBV20-1	-	TRBJ2-7	once	TGCAGTGCTCACCTACTCGACAGTGATCAGTACTTC	CSAHLLDSDQYF
TRBV6-1	TRBD1	TRBJ1-1	many	TGTGCCAGCAGTGTATCAGGGGGTTTTGAAGCTTTCTTT	CASSVSGGFEAFF
TRBV20-1	-	TRBJ2-7	many	TGCAGTGCTATTGGGCCGAACTACGAGCAGTACTTC	CSAIGPNYEQYF
TRBV5-6	TRBD1	TRBJ2-5	few	TGTGCCAGCACCCGGACAGGCCTCCAAGAGACCCAGTACTTC	CASTRTGLQETQYF
TRBV6-2/TRBV6-3	-	TRBJ1-1	many	TGTGCCAGCGGCGGGCTGTCGGTTCTAGCCACTGAAGCTTTCTTT	CASGGLSVLATEAFF
TRBV5-5	-	TRBJ2-2	many	TGTGCCAGCACCTATGGTACCACCGGGGAGCTGTTTTTT	CASTYGTTGELFF
TRBV4-3	-	TRBJ1-2	many	TGCGCCAGCAGCCGTTCGGGACAAACGAACTATGGCTACACCTTC	CASSRSGQTNYGYTF
TRBV28	TRBD2	TRBJ2-5	-	TGTGCCAGCAGCCTCCGGGGGCGGGGGGGACAAGAGACCCAGTACTTC	CASSLRGRGGQETQYF
TRBV6-2/TRBV6-3	-	TRBJ1-5	many	TGTGCCAGCAGTTCCTTCACAGGGCCCAGCGATCAGCCCCAGCATTTT	CASSSFTGPSDQPQHF
TRBV2	TRBD2	TRBJ2-7	many	TGTGCCAGCAGTGAACTGCGGGAGGTGGGAGAGCAGTACTTC	CASSELREVGEQYF
TRBV28	-	TRBJ1-5	many	TGTGCCAGCAGTTTATGGGACGGGGGTCGTCAGCCCCAGCATTTT	CASSLWDGGRQPQHF
TRBV27	-	TRBJ2-3	many	TGTGCCAGCAGTTTCGGGGGCAGGGGGACGCCAGATACGCAGTATTTT	CASSFGGRGTPDTQYF
TRBV20-1	TRBD2	TRBJ2-5	many	TGCAGTGCTAGAGATACGGGACTAGCGCAAGAGACCCAGTACTTC	CSARDTGLAQETQYF
TRBV5-1	-	TRBJ2-2	many	TGCGCCAGCAGCGTCCGTCCTGGCACCGGGGAGCTGTTTTTT	CASSVRPGTGELFF
TRBV4-1	-	TRBJ1-5	once	TGCGCCAGCAGCCAAGTTAGTAGGGGCAATCAGCCCCAGCATTTT	CASSQVSRGNQPQHF
TRBV12-3/TRBV12-4	TRBD1	TRBJ1-1	many	TGTGCCAGCACCCAACGAGAAGGGGGCGGCACTGAAGCTTTCTTT	CASTQREGGGTEAFF
TRBV6-2/TRBV6-3	-	TRBJ2-5	many	TGTGCCAGCACTCCCCGGTACCAAGAGACCCAGTACTTC	CASTPRYQETQYF